Shown below are 31 T cell receptor beta chains from a single sample sequenced in a study of T cell responses to AZD1222 COVID-19 vaccine. Data came from immunoSEQ multiplex PCR; TCRdb stores just in-frame clones and leaves some out. This sample carries under 200,000 clones, about 91% of them seen once, and the ten largest clones take around 4.4%. The specimen was peripheral blood, collected on day 0 of MenACWY control vaccination. The receptors were sampled from an adult in good health.

The rearrangement links TRBV7-3 to TRBJ2-1; 7 bases are shared with TRBD2. With 2 bases clipped from V and 6 bases from J, the junction kept 7 bases outside the gene matches. CDR1 is SGHTA and CDR2 is FQGTGA in the germline V gene. This CDR3 is 15 amino acids long. DNA of the CDR3: TGTGCCAGCAGCTTAGGAGGGAGGGCCCTCAATGAGCAGTTCTTC. It codes for CASSLGGRALNEQFF.

The CDR3 nucleotides are TGTGCCAGCAGCTTGGACGGGTACCAAGAGACCCAGTACTTC. Translated, it gives CASSLDGYQETQYF. J is TRBJ2-5 and V is TRBV7-9; D not certain. This CDR3 is 14 amino acids long. Per germline, CDR1 SEHNR and CDR2 FQNEAQ (reference sequence). The ends were cut back, 3 bases at V and 0 bases at J, with 8 bases in the middle.

This chain joins TRBV4-1 and TRBJ2-7; 10 nucleotides line up with TRBD2. Germline CDR1 MGHRA, CDR2 YSYEKL. The CDR3 loop spans 19 amino acids. With V trimmed by 4 bases and J by 3 bases, 18 bases remained unmatched. The CDR3, as DNA: TGCGCCAGCAGCCGGACCTTCCTAGCGGGAGCCCTCCCCAACTACGAGCAGTACTTC. Translation gives CASSRTFLAGALPNYEQYF.

In its sample, this clone was seen once. The rearrangement links TRBV11-3 to TRBJ2-7; maybe TRBD1 (5 bases). The germline CDR1 and CDR2 sequences are SGHNT and YENEEA. V lost 0 bases to trimming and J lost 3 bases, with 15 bases between them. The CDR3 contains 16 residues. The CDR3 region has the DNA TGTGCCAGCAGCTTAGATTTGGCAGGGCCGATCTACGAGCAGTACTTC. Amino acid sequence: CASSLDLAGPIYEQYF.

The chain carries TRBV7-3 and TRBJ2-2, with 12 bases fitting TRBD2. Germline V CDR1 and CDR2: SGHTA, FQGTGA. CDR3 length equals 15 residues. Trimming removed 5 bases from V and 6 bases from J; junction bases left unmatched: 4. CDR3 amino acids: CASSLAGGLAGELFF. The CDR3 nucleotides read TGTGCCAGCAGCCTAGCGGGAGGGCTGGCCGGGGAGCTGTTTTTT.

The chain links TRBV7-2 to TRBJ2-1; TRBD1 matches 9 bases. This CDR3 is 15 amino acids long. V trimming: 4 bases; J trimming: 4 bases; junction bases outside the gene matches: 5. The germline gives CDR1 SGHTA, CDR2 FQGNSA. The CDR3 here is CASSSAGQGYNEQFF. Written as DNA, the CDR3 is TGTGCCAGCAGCTCCGCGGGACAGGGTTACAATGAGCAGTTCTTC.

J is TRBJ1-2 and V is TRBV6-4; 8 nucleotides align to TRBD1. In germline, CDR1 is MRHNA, CDR2 SNTAGT. The CDR3 extends over 16 amino acids. V dropped 6 bases and J dropped 7; count of bases not matched to a gene: 16. CDR3 nucleotide sequence: TGTGCCAGCAGCGCCCTCGGGGGACAGGTGATGGCTGGCTACACCTTC. It is translated as CASSALGGQVMAGYTF.

V gene TRBV5-1 combines with J gene TRBJ2-1; D not resolved. The CDR3 totals 17 residues. CDR1 SGHRS and CDR2 YFSETQ come from the germline V gene. The V end lost 0 bases, the J end lost 6 bases, and 19 bases lay between the germline ends. CDR3 loop: CASSLAAGLAGANEQFF. Here the CDR3 DNA reads TGCGCCAGCAGCTTGGCCGCCGGGTTAGCCGGAGCCAATGAGCAGTTCTTC. The variable domain in full, completed from reference TRBV5-1 and TRBJ2-1, reads KAGVTQTPRYLIKTRGQQVTLSCSPISGHRSVSWYQQTPGQGLQFLFEYFSETQRNKGNFPGRFSGRQFSNSRSEMNVSTLELGDSALYLCASSLAAGLAGANEQFFGPGTRLTVL.

The chain is built from TRBV10-1 and TRBJ2-3, with D hard to call. The CDR3 loop spans 12 amino acids. In germline, CDR1 is WNHNN, CDR2 SYGVQD (reference sequence). Deletions cut 0 bases from V and 6 bases from J, with 4 bases between. The CDR3 DNA follows: TGCGCCAGCAGTGAGTCGAGGGATACGCAGTATTTT. Its translation is CASSESRDTQYF.

The chain combines TRBV27 with TRBJ2-1, with 8 bases fitting TRBD2. The CDR3 extends over 15 amino acids. J was trimmed by 7 bases and V by 6 bases; bases with no gene match: 11. CDR1 is MNHEY, CDR2 SMNVEV, per germline (reference sequence). CDR3 region: CASSGGAGDGNEQFF. CDR3 nucleotide sequence: TGTGCCAGCAGCGGCGGAGCGGGAGATGGAAATGAGCAGTTCTTC.

This clone is a singleton in its sample. The rearrangement links TRBV7-2 to TRBJ2-3; 11 positions match TRBD2. The CDR3 has 16 amino acids. Trimming took 3 bases from V and 4 from J; bases not matched to a gene: 6. CDR1 and CDR2 from the germline V gene are SGHTA and FQGNSA. The CDR3 coding sequence is TGTGCCAGCAGCTTGGTAGCGGGAGGGCGGCCAGATACGCAGTATTTT. It yields the protein CASSLVAGGRPDTQYF.

The rearrangement links TRBV14 to TRBJ1-2, with no clear D. The CDR3 covers 13 residues. Germline loops: CDR1 SGHDN, CDR2 FVKESK. With 5 bases removed from V and 4 bases from J, the gap between germline ends came to 11 bases. The CDR3 region has the DNA TGTGCCAGCAGCGGGCAAGGGCCCTATGGCTACACCTTC. It encodes CASSGQGPYGYTF.

The chain recombines TRBV6-6 with TRBJ2-7; D perhaps matches TRBD2 (5 bases). V shed 0 bases and J shed 1 base, with 13 bases lying between them. Germline V lookup: CDR1 MNHNY, CDR2 SVGAGI (reference sequence). The CDR3 runs 16 residues. The CDR3 reads CASSYSPGERSYEQYF. CDR3 in DNA: TGTGCCAGCAGTTACTCTCCCGGGGAAAGATCCTACGAGCAGTACTTC.

The chain recombines TRBV11-2 with TRBJ1-1; tentatively, D is TRBD1 (5 bases). The V end was cut by 7 bases, the J end by 0 bases, with 15 bases between. The CDR3 extends over 15 amino acids. In germline, CDR1 is SGHAT, CDR2 FQNNGV. The CDR3 loop is CASTQQGPMNTEAFF. The CDR3 nucleotides are TGTGCCAGCACCCAGCAGGGCCCCATGAACACTGAAGCTTTCTTT.

The chain joins TRBV5-5 to TRBJ1-5; possibly TRBD1 for D (5 bases). The germline gives CDR1 SGHKS, CDR2 YYEKEE (reference sequence). This CDR3 has 16 amino acids. The V end was cut by 1 base, the J end by 1 base, with 12 bases between. As DNA, the CDR3 is TGTGCCAGCAGCTTGCAGGGAGGGGACAGCAATCAGCCCCAGCATTTT. Translation gives CASSLQGGDSNQPQHF. Together with reference TRBV5-5 and TRBJ1-5, the CDR3 gives the full variable domain: DAGVTQSPTHLIKTRGQQVTLRCSPISGHKSVSWYQQVLGQGPQFIFQYYEKEERGRGNFPDRFSARQFPNYSSELNVNALLLGDSALYLCASSLQGGDSNQPQHFGDGTRLSIL.

J is TRBJ2-4 and V is TRBV5-6, with 8 positions matching TRBD1. The junction had 13 bases not matched to a gene; V was cut back by 2 bases and J by 9 bases. Germline assignment: CDR1 SGHDT and CDR2 YYEEEE. The CDR3 length is 16 residues. CDR3 DNA: TGTGCCAGCAGCTTAACAGGGGGTCCCCTAACGGGCATTCAGTACTTC. This sequence encodes CASSLTGGPLTGIQYF.

The rearrangement links TRBV27 to TRBJ1-1; 9 positions agree with TRBD1. After removal of 6 bases from V and 10 bases from J, the junction contained 15 bases not matched to a gene. Germline-derived CDR1 and CDR2 are MNHEY and SMNVEV (reference sequence). This CDR3 has 15 residues. The CDR3 nucleotides are TGTGCCAGCAGATGGTCCGGGACAGGGAGTTTTGGAGCTTTCTTT. Translation gives CASRWSGTGSFGAFF.

This chain links TRBV7-8 with TRBJ2-2, with TRBD2 as a possible D gene (5 bases). Germline V lookup: CDR1 SGHVS, CDR2 FQNEAQ. V lost 4 bases to trimming and J lost 5 bases, with 11 bases between them. This CDR3 has 14 amino acids. CDR3 protein: CASSSGTGTGELFF. Here the CDR3 DNA reads TGTGCCAGCAGCTCGGGCACGGGAACCGGGGAGCTGTTTTTT.

The DNA of the CDR3 is TGTGCCAGCAGCCAAGTCCCAGAACAGATCTATGGCTACACCTTC. Encoded protein: CASSQVPEQIYGYTF. This rearrangement joins TRBV14 to TRBJ1-2, with D uncertain. Germline V gene data show CDR1 as SGHDN and CDR2 as FVKESK. Between the trimmed V and J ends, which lost 1 base and 4 bases, there was a span of 13 bases. The CDR3 runs 15 residues.

The chain employs TRBV7-2 and TRBJ2-7; D could derive from TRBD1 or TRBD2 (5 bases each). The CDR3 consists of 15 residues. Trimming left V 5 bases short and J 0 bases short, with 14 bases between. In germline, CDR1 is SGHTA, CDR2 FQGNSA. The CDR3, as DNA: TGTGCCAGCAGCCTCGCCGGGACCATCTCCTACGAGCAGTACTTC. Residues: CASSLAGTISYEQYF.

The genes are TRBV9 and TRBJ2-1; 8 positions agree with TRBD2. With V trimmed by 4 bases and J by 6 bases, 9 bases remained unmatched. The CDR3 covers 15 residues. Germline V gene lookup returns CDR1 SGDLS and CDR2 YYNGEE. The CDR3 DNA is TGTGCCAGCAGCTCCCTAGCGGGTGTTCCCAATGAGCAGTTCTTC. This gives the protein CASSSLAGVPNEQFF.

This clone has only one observation. The chain recombines TRBV14 with TRBJ2-1; 13 positions agree with TRBD2. The V and J ends lost 5 bases and 8 bases, in that order; junction bases with no gene match: 9. This CDR3 is 16 amino acids long. The germline gives CDR1 SGHDN, CDR2 FVKESK. The CDR3 DNA reads TGTGCCAGCAGCAAACTAGCGGGAGGGCCGATAGATGAGCAGTTCTTC. This sequence encodes CASSKLAGGPIDEQFF.

This chain uses TRBV11-3 with TRBJ1-5, with D possibly matching TRBD1 (5 bases). V lost 5 bases and J 7 bases, leaving 15 bases between the germline ends. Germline V gene lookup returns CDR1 SGHNT and CDR2 YENEEA. The CDR3 sequence is 14 residues long. CDR3 region: CASSQGGVGQPQHF. CDR3 in DNA: TGTGCCAGCAGCCAAGGAGGGGTCGGCCAGCCCCAGCATTTT.

V usage is TRBV5-1 and J usage is TRBJ2-3; D may be TRBD1 (6 bases). Germline CDR1 SGHRS, CDR2 YFSETQ. Trimming took off 2 bases at V and 3 bases at J, with 16 bases between the two ends. The CDR3 length is 16 residues. CDR3 coding DNA: TGCGCCAGCAGCTTCGCCCCAGGGGTCCCTACAGATACGCAGTATTTT. Translation gives CASSFAPGVPTDTQYF.

The J gene is TRBJ1-6, the V gene TRBV9, with 7 bases fitting TRBD1. With V trimmed by 4 bases and J by 6 bases, 4 bases remained unmatched. This CDR3 has 14 residues. Germline CDR1 reads SGDLS; CDR2 reads YYNGEE. The CDR3 sequence: CASSTTGVNSPLHF. The CDR3 region has the DNA TGTGCCAGCAGCACCACAGGGGTTAATTCACCCCTCCACTTT.

This chain connects TRBV5-1 to TRBJ2-3; possible D gene TRBD2, 6 bases. In germline, CDR1 is SGHRS, CDR2 YFSETQ. The CDR3 covers 11 residues. The V gene lost 5 bases and the J gene lost 5 bases, with 6 bases spanning the gap. The CDR3 loop is CASREGDTQYF. CDR3 nucleotides: TGCGCCAGCAGGGAGGGAGATACGCAGTATTTT. Full variable domain (missing parts from reference TRBV5-1 and TRBJ2-3): KAGVTQTPRYLIKTRGQQVTLSCSPISGHRSVSWYQQTPGQGLQFLFEYFSETQRNKGNFPGRFSGRQFSNSRSEMNVSTLELGDSALYLCASREGDTQYFGPGTRLTVL.

The chain couples TRBV6-1 to TRBJ1-5; D may be TRBD1 (6 bases). The CDR3 is made up of 17 amino acids. V lost 1 base to trimming and J lost 5 bases, with 18 bases between them. Looked up from germline, CDR1 is MNHNS and CDR2 is SASEGT. The CDR3 sequence is CASSEGRTGRVDQPQHF. The CDR3 bases are TGTGCCAGCAGTGAAGGCCGAACAGGGAGGGTGGATCAGCCCCAGCATTTT.

This clone was counted a few times. The rearrangement uses TRBV5-6 and TRBJ1-1; 7 nucleotides match TRBD1. The CDR3 spans 12 residues. The V gene end was trimmed by 3 bases and the J gene end by 11 bases; junction bases not matched to a gene: 7. CDR1 is SGHDT, CDR2 YYEEEE, per germline. CDR3 sequence reads: CASSWGETGAFF. The CDR3 region has the DNA TGTGCCAGCAGCTGGGGGGAGACAGGGGCTTTCTTT.

The V gene is TRBV4-1, the J gene TRBJ2-1; possibly TRBD1 or TRBD2 for D (5 bases each). Germline V lookup: CDR1 MGHRA, CDR2 YSYEKL. V was shortened by 4 bases and J by 5 bases, with 18 bases between the two germline ends. This CDR3 contains 16 residues. This CDR3 reads CASSPQGKGSNNEQFF. The CDR3 bases are TGCGCCAGCAGCCCCCAAGGGAAGGGGAGCAACAATGAGCAGTTCTTC.

This chain links TRBV19 with TRBJ1-5, with D unclear. This CDR3 has 14 amino acids. The V end lost 0 bases, the J end lost 0 bases, and 3 bases lay between the germline ends. CDR1 and CDR2 from the germline V gene are LNHDA and SQIVND (reference sequence). This CDR3 is CASSIELSNQPQHF. In nucleotides, the CDR3 is TGTGCCAGTAGTATAGAACTTAGCAATCAGCCCCAGCATTTT.

The chain uses TRBV6-2 or TRBV6-3 and TRBJ2-1, with D perhaps matching TRBD2 (6 bases). The CDR3 runs 15 residues. Germline CDR1 is MNHEY and CDR2 is SVGEGT. The V end lost 5 bases, the J end lost 5 bases, and 16 bases lay between the germline ends. CDR3 region: CASSGDQRVHNEQFF. CDR3 bases: TGTGCCAGCAGTGGAGACCAGCGGGTGCACAATGAGCAGTTCTTC.